The present T cell receptor (beta chain) was sequenced within a study of blood T cell repertoires in COVID-19. This clone was seen a single time. CDR3 length: 11 amino acids. Trimming took 5 bases from V and 6 from J; bases not matched to a gene: 3. Germline-derived CDR1 and CDR2 are DFQATT and SNEGSKA (reference sequence). Authors' processing steps: Quantification of nucleated cells was approximated via reference gene primer amplification. Using immunoSEQ multiplex PCR, the repertoire was profiled, and TCRdb retains in-frame clones only, with some absent. Clonal size and the V and J genes are those of that table, whereas D and trimming came from the DNA. The sample records about 70,000 clones, around 87% being singletons.

The J gene is TRBJ2-7, the V gene TRBV20-1; the match to TRBD2 covers 8 bases. Sequencing was done on a sample of peripheral blood. The receptor's source is a human donor in a cohort sampled during active COVID-19. CDR3 residues: CSALGTSEQYF. The CDR3 DNA is TGCAGTGCTTTAGGGACTAGCGAGCAGTACTTC.